This TCR beta chain was obtained from a study of neurological immune-mediated disorders. Whole-study findings and limits: Healthy controls had more TCR clonal expansion than multiple sclerosis, which showed the least, whereas HTLV-1-associated myelopathy showed the most. The absence of shared CDR3 amino acid sequences among expanded clones across subjects suggests private repertoires in all groups.

Time point: longitudinal time-point 1 (baseline). The unsorted libraries were made from 2 million PBMCs kept at -80 C. The sample holds many counts of this clonotype. Its antigen is unknown. The cDNA came from 5'RACE, which used 10-nucleotide random UMIs. Using its own MiXCR run on the 5' RACE reads, TCRdb lists one record per CDR3 protein. Found here are tens of thousands of distinct CDR3 sequences, 9.5% to 12% of them singletons; the top ten hold about 6.6%. This CDR3 spans 11 amino acids. Trimming left V 7 bases short and J 7 bases short, with 10 bases between. The sequenced sample was PBMCs. The sequence was collected from a male donor with HTLV-1-associated myelopathy (HAM/TSP). The V call is TRBV12-3 or TRBV12-4, the J call TRBJ1-1; D not certain. CDR3 in DNA: TGTGCCAGCAAGACGGGGATTGAAGCTTTCTTT. It is translated as CASKTGIEAFF.